This entry concerns a single T cell receptor beta chain. Its specificity is unknown. The data were obtained in a study of beta chain features in type 1 diabetes. General study findings and limits: It was not settled here whether HLA type affects TCRB rearrangement.

Every bit of the isolated RNA underwent reverse transcription, so sequencing read expressed TCRB transcripts. Reads from naive, central memory and regulatory T cell samples averaged approximately 3.4 million. The repertoire was sequenced with immunoSEQ multiplex PCR; TCRdb's copy has only in-frame clones and lacks some. In the table there are 350,000 to 450,000 clones, approximately 15% of which are singletons. Germline assignment: CDR1 KGHSH and CDR2 LQKENI. The V and J ends lost 0 bases and 8 bases respectively, with 10 bases between them. The CDR3 length is 14 residues. Sample: naive CD4+ T cells from blood. The chain employs TRBV18 and TRBJ1-4; unclear D gene. The clonotype comes from a man aged 30 to 39 in good health. This CDR3 is CASSPPVSREKLFF. CDR3 nucleotide sequence: TGTGCCAGCTCACCACCCGTGTCCAGGGAAAAACTGTTTTTT.